These 5 T cell receptor beta chains share one sample of origin, sequenced in a study of technical replicates of blood from several donors. Generated by immunoSEQ multiplex PCR, the TCRdb table keeps only in-frame clones and is missing some. This sample has around 71,000 clones, with just under 95% found just once. What was sequenced was T cells isolated from PBMCs. The receptors here all came from a human donor in good health.

This clone occurred once. The V call is TRBV7-9, the J call TRBJ2-3; 9 positions match TRBD2. Per germline, CDR1 SEHNR and CDR2 FQNEAQ (reference sequence). The CDR3 has 16 amino acids. V was pared by 7 bases and J by 2 bases, with 10 bases of the junction left unmatched. The DNA of the CDR3 is TGTGCCAGCACCCCGCGGACTAGCGTTGTCACAGATACGCAGTATTTT. This sequence encodes CASTPRTSVVTDTQYF.

The chain combines TRBV18 with TRBJ2-5, with 10 bases fitting TRBD2. Germline values: CDR1 KGHSH, CDR2 LQKENI. The CDR3 is made up of 15 amino acids. Losses at the gene ends were 4 bases for V and 2 bases for J; bases not matched to a gene: 4. Here the CDR3 DNA reads TGTGCCAGCTCACAACTAGCGGGGAGTCAAGAGACCCAGTACTTC. This codes for CASSQLAGSQETQYF. Combining the CDR3 with reference TRBV18 and TRBJ2-5 gives the whole variable domain NAGVMQNPRHLVRRRGQEARLRCSPMKGHSHVYWYRQLPEEGLKFMVYLQKENIIDESGMPKERFSAEFPKEGPSILRIQQVVRGDSAAYFCASSQLAGSQETQYFGPGTRLLVL.

This sequence joins TRBV9 and TRBJ2-7; possible D gene TRBD2, 6 bases. CDR1 and CDR2 from the germline V gene are SGDLS and YYNGEE. This CDR3 contains 13 residues. V shed 0 bases and J shed 3 bases, with 7 bases lying between them. CDR3 sequence reads: CASSVASDYEQYF. The DNA for the CDR3 is TGTGCCAGCAGCGTAGCTAGCGACTACGAGCAGTACTTC.

The chain carries TRBV9 and TRBJ2-7; TRBD1 matches 9 bases. This CDR3 has 16 residues. Trimming took 2 bases from V and 5 from J; bases not matched to a gene: 11. Germline CDR1 SGDLS, CDR2 YYNGEE. In DNA form, the CDR3 reads TGTGCCAGCAGCGTTTTACCCGGGACAGGGTCCGACGAGCAGTACTTC. This codes for CASSVLPGTGSDEQYF.

The chain links TRBV13 to TRBJ1-3; no clear D. The V gene's germline CDR1 is PRHDT and CDR2 FYEKMQ (reference sequence). The CDR3 is made up of 14 amino acids. The V end lost 3 bases, the J end lost 0 bases, and 6 bases lay between the germline ends. This CDR3 is CASSFASSGNTIYF. The CDR3 nucleotides are TGTGCCAGCAGCTTTGCGTCCTCTGGAAACACCATATATTTT.